Listed below are T cell receptor beta chains from one sample, sequenced in a study of blood T cell repertoires in COVID-19. Repertoires were generated with immunoSEQ multiplex PCR, while TCRdb's copy carries only in-frame clones and drops some. Counted here are about 87,000 clones, around four fifths occurring once; the ten biggest clones make up 2% to 2.5%. The sequenced sample consisted of peripheral blood. The receptor source for this set is a woman aged 70-85 years with acute or convalescent COVID-19. The CDR3 runs from the conserved cysteine through the conserved F or W. A D gene is named only where the DNA matches it firmly. For some rows the clone size is stated as once, few or many, or as a class when expanded; others skip it.

j_call: TRBJ2-3; v_call: TRBV2; d_call: -; cdr3_length: 15; clone_size: once; cdr3_aa: CASSGGRGAADTQYF; cdr3_nt: TGTGCCAGCAGTGGGGGTCGGGGGGCCGCAGATACGCAGTATTTT
j_call: TRBJ1-1; v_call: TRBV3-1/TRBV3-2; d_call: -; cdr3_length: 14; clone_size: -; cdr3_aa: CASSQGTENTEAFF; cdr3_nt: TGTGCCAGCAGCCAAGGGACAGAAAACACTGAAGCTTTCTTT
j_call: TRBJ2-7; v_call: TRBV6-6; d_call: TRBD2; cdr3_length: 15; clone_size: -; cdr3_aa: CASSLLAGDGYEQYF; cdr3_nt: TGTGCCAGCAGCTTACTAGCGGGGGACGGCTACGAGCAGTACTTC
j_call: TRBJ2-1; v_call: TRBV7-3; d_call: TRBD2; cdr3_length: 15; clone_size: -; cdr3_aa: CASSYSGGAGNEQFF; cdr3_nt: TGTGCCAGCAGCTATAGCGGGGGGGCTGGCAATGAGCAGTTCTTC
j_call: TRBJ1-5; v_call: TRBV2; d_call: -; cdr3_length: 18; clone_size: -; cdr3_aa: CASRLTQGDPNSNQPQHF; cdr3_nt: TGTGCCAGCAGACTAACACAGGGAGATCCGAATAGCAATCAGCCCCAGCATTTT
j_call: TRBJ1-6; v_call: TRBV6-5; d_call: -; cdr3_length: 16; clone_size: -; cdr3_aa: CASSYGGDRGGSPLHF; cdr3_nt: TGTGCCAGCAGTTACGGGGGGGATCGGGGAGGATCACCCCTCCACTTT
j_call: TRBJ2-2; v_call: TRBV12-3/TRBV12-4; d_call: -; cdr3_length: 13; clone_size: -; cdr3_aa: CASSLGRDGELFF; cdr3_nt: TGTGCCAGCAGTTTAGGAAGAGACGGGGAGCTGTTTTTT
j_call: TRBJ2-3; v_call: TRBV10-1; d_call: -; cdr3_length: 15; clone_size: -; cdr3_aa: CASSNRELSTDTQYF; cdr3_nt: TGCGCCAGCAGCAACAGGGAGTTGAGCACAGATACGCAGTATTTT
j_call: TRBJ1-1; v_call: TRBV18; d_call: -; cdr3_length: 13; clone_size: -; cdr3_aa: CASSPNQDTEAFF; cdr3_nt: TGTGCCAGCTCACCGAATCAGGACACTGAAGCTTTCTTT
j_call: TRBJ1-1; v_call: TRBV18; d_call: TRBD1; cdr3_length: 14; clone_size: -; cdr3_aa: CASSPGQGFSEAFF; cdr3_nt: TGTGCCAGCTCACCGGGACAGGGGTTCTCTGAAGCTTTCTTT
j_call: TRBJ2-1; v_call: TRBV19; d_call: -; cdr3_length: 14; clone_size: once; cdr3_aa: CASSKSSTYNEQFF; cdr3_nt: TGTGCCAGTAGTAAGTCTAGCACCTACAATGAGCAGTTCTTC
j_call: TRBJ2-3; v_call: TRBV10-3; d_call: -; cdr3_length: 17; clone_size: once; cdr3_aa: CAISELIGSGFADTQYF; cdr3_nt: TGTGCCATCAGTGAGTTGATAGGGTCGGGATTCGCAGATACGCAGTATTTT
j_call: TRBJ1-5; v_call: TRBV7-8; d_call: TRBD1; cdr3_length: 16; clone_size: -; cdr3_aa: CASSPGQFYSNQPQHF; cdr3_nt: TGTGCCAGCAGCCCGGGACAGTTTTATAGCAATCAGCCCCAGCATTTT
j_call: TRBJ1-1; v_call: TRBV9; d_call: -; cdr3_length: 13; clone_size: -; cdr3_aa: CASSVQGNTEAFF; cdr3_nt: TGTGCCAGCAGCGTTCAGGGTAACACTGAAGCTTTCTTT
j_call: TRBJ2-7; v_call: TRBV7-9; d_call: -; cdr3_length: 12; clone_size: few; cdr3_aa: CASSFDSYEQYF; cdr3_nt: TGTGCCAGCAGCTTCGACAGTTACGAGCAGTACTTC
j_call: TRBJ1-5; v_call: TRBV18; d_call: -; cdr3_length: 15; clone_size: once; cdr3_aa: CASSSPVSGNQPQHF; cdr3_nt: TGTGCCAGCTCATCACCGGTGAGCGGCAATCAGCCCCAGCATTTT
j_call: TRBJ2-1; v_call: TRBV11-2; d_call: -; cdr3_length: 11; clone_size: -; cdr3_aa: CASSFNNEQFF; cdr3_nt: TGTGCCAGCAGCTTTAACAATGAGCAGTTCTTC
j_call: TRBJ1-1; v_call: TRBV11-2; d_call: TRBD1; cdr3_length: 14; clone_size: -; cdr3_aa: CASSRQGEVTEAFF; cdr3_nt: TGTGCCAGCAGTCGTCAGGGGGAGGTCACTGAAGCTTTCTTT
j_call: TRBJ1-6; v_call: TRBV2; d_call: -; cdr3_length: 13; clone_size: -; cdr3_aa: CASREGGNSPLHF; cdr3_nt: TGTGCCAGCAGGGAGGGTGGTAATTCACCCCTCCACTTT
j_call: TRBJ1-2; v_call: TRBV11-1; d_call: TRBD1; cdr3_length: 16; clone_size: -; cdr3_aa: CASSLALGQGADGYTF; cdr3_nt: TGTGCCAGCAGCTTAGCGCTCGGACAGGGTGCGGATGGCTACACCTTC
j_call: TRBJ1-2; v_call: TRBV19; d_call: TRBD1; cdr3_length: 13; clone_size: -; cdr3_aa: CASTRDRNYGYTF; cdr3_nt: TGTGCCAGTACCCGGGACAGAAACTATGGCTACACCTTC
j_call: TRBJ2-7; v_call: TRBV5-4; d_call: TRBD1; cdr3_length: 15; clone_size: -; cdr3_aa: CASSLKGQGTYEQYF; cdr3_nt: TGTGCCAGCAGCTTGAAGGGACAGGGGACCTACGAGCAGTACTTC
j_call: TRBJ2-1; v_call: TRBV7-9; d_call: -; cdr3_length: 13; clone_size: -; cdr3_aa: CASSLGFAVEQFF; cdr3_nt: TGTGCCAGCAGCTTAGGCTTCGCGGTGGAGCAGTTCTTC
j_call: TRBJ1-6; v_call: TRBV6-1; d_call: TRBD1; cdr3_length: 15; clone_size: -; cdr3_aa: CASSEVGTASSPLHF; cdr3_nt: TGTGCCAGCAGTGAAGTAGGGACAGCATCATCACCCCTCCACTTT
j_call: TRBJ2-2; v_call: TRBV18; d_call: TRBD1; cdr3_length: 15; clone_size: -; cdr3_aa: CASSSGTVNTGELFF; cdr3_nt: TGTGCCAGCTCGTCCGGGACAGTGAACACCGGGGAGCTGTTTTTT
j_call: TRBJ2-5; v_call: TRBV19; d_call: -; cdr3_length: 16; clone_size: -; cdr3_aa: CASSIAMQPRGETQYF; cdr3_nt: TGTGCCAGTAGTATAGCTATGCAGCCTCGCGGGGAGACCCAGTACTTC
j_call: TRBJ2-1; v_call: TRBV28; d_call: TRBD1; cdr3_length: 15; clone_size: -; cdr3_aa: CASSSPGQGDNEQFF; cdr3_nt: TGTGCCAGCAGCTCCCCGGGACAGGGGGACAATGAGCAGTTCTTC
j_call: TRBJ2-5; v_call: TRBV30; d_call: -; cdr3_length: 14; clone_size: -; cdr3_aa: CAWTLDSFKETQYF; cdr3_nt: TGTGCCTGGACATTGGACTCTTTTAAGGAGACCCAGTACTTC
j_call: TRBJ1-2; v_call: TRBV28; d_call: -; cdr3_length: 13; clone_size: few; cdr3_aa: CASIDRTNYGYTF; cdr3_nt: TGTGCCAGCATCGACAGAACTAACTATGGCTACACCTTC
j_call: TRBJ2-1; v_call: TRBV7-3; d_call: TRBD2; cdr3_length: 18; clone_size: -; cdr3_aa: CASSALPQGLAGTNEQFF; cdr3_nt: TGTGCCAGCAGCGCCCTCCCCCAGGGACTAGCGGGGACAAATGAGCAGTTCTTC
j_call: TRBJ2-7; v_call: TRBV5-1; d_call: TRBD1; cdr3_length: 13; clone_size: -; cdr3_aa: CASSLQGSDEQYF; cdr3_nt: TGCGCCAGCAGCTTACAGGGGAGCGACGAGCAGTACTTC
j_call: TRBJ1-1; v_call: TRBV10-2; d_call: -; cdr3_length: 13; clone_size: -; cdr3_aa: CASRQVTNTEAFF; cdr3_nt: TGCGCCAGCAGACAGGTTACGAACACTGAAGCTTTCTTT
j_call: TRBJ1-5; v_call: TRBV7-8; d_call: -; cdr3_length: 13; clone_size: -; cdr3_aa: CASSSFWAQPQHF; cdr3_nt: TGTGCCAGCAGCTCCTTCTGGGCTCAGCCCCAGCATTTT
j_call: TRBJ1-1; v_call: TRBV7-8; d_call: -; cdr3_length: 15; clone_size: once; cdr3_aa: CASSLAGGLATEAFF; cdr3_nt: TGTGCCAGCAGCTTAGCCGGTGGACTTGCCACTGAAGCTTTCTTT
j_call: TRBJ1-2; v_call: TRBV11-2; d_call: TRBD1; cdr3_length: 20; clone_size: few; cdr3_aa: CASSLETQGRLGPGVHGYTF; cdr3_nt: TGTGCCAGCAGCTTAGAAACACAGGGGCGGCTGGGCCCCGGAGTGCATGGCTACACCTTC
j_call: TRBJ2-5; v_call: TRBV5-1; d_call: TRBD1; cdr3_length: 17; clone_size: -; cdr3_aa: CASSLLSTGSYQETQYF; cdr3_nt: TGCGCCAGCAGCCTATTGTCGACAGGGTCGTACCAAGAGACCCAGTACTTC
j_call: TRBJ1-1; v_call: TRBV6-1; d_call: TRBD1; cdr3_length: 15; clone_size: -; cdr3_aa: CASSEGTGKNTEAFF; cdr3_nt: TGTGCCAGCAGTGAAGGGACAGGGAAGAACACTGAAGCTTTCTTT
j_call: TRBJ2-2; v_call: TRBV5-6; d_call: -; cdr3_length: 16; clone_size: few; cdr3_aa: CASSSREPQNTGELFF; cdr3_nt: TGTGCCAGCAGCTCTCGGGAGCCACAGAACACCGGGGAGCTGTTTTTT
j_call: TRBJ2-1; v_call: TRBV28; d_call: -; cdr3_length: 17; clone_size: -; cdr3_aa: CASSPSWGALENNEQFF; cdr3_nt: TGTGCCAGCAGTCCATCATGGGGCGCCCTGGAGAATAATGAGCAGTTCTTC
j_call: TRBJ1-2; v_call: TRBV28; d_call: -; cdr3_length: 14; clone_size: -; cdr3_aa: CASRLQGENYGYTF; cdr3_nt: TGTGCCAGCAGACTCCAAGGGGAAAACTATGGCTACACCTTC
j_call: TRBJ2-2; v_call: TRBV5-6; d_call: -; cdr3_length: 13; clone_size: -; cdr3_aa: CASSLTGPGELFF; cdr3_nt: TGTGCCAGCAGCTTAACAGGTCCCGGGGAGCTGTTTTTT
j_call: TRBJ2-7; v_call: TRBV30; d_call: TRBD1; cdr3_length: 15; clone_size: -; cdr3_aa: CAWSVGRTGGNEQYF; cdr3_nt: TGTGCCTGGAGTGTAGGCCGGACAGGGGGCAACGAGCAGTACTTC
j_call: TRBJ1-6; v_call: TRBV2; d_call: TRBD1; cdr3_length: 13; clone_size: -; cdr3_aa: CASRGQGNSPLHF; cdr3_nt: TGTGCCAGCAGAGGACAGGGGAATTCACCCCTCCACTTT
j_call: TRBJ1-1; v_call: TRBV5-1; d_call: -; cdr3_length: 14; clone_size: -; cdr3_aa: CASSIDRTNTEAFF; cdr3_nt: TGCGCCAGCAGCATCGACAGAACCAACACTGAAGCTTTCTTT
j_call: TRBJ2-1; v_call: TRBV5-1; d_call: TRBD2; cdr3_length: 15; clone_size: -; cdr3_aa: CASSLGGGAFNEQFF; cdr3_nt: TGCGCCAGCAGCCTCGGCGGGGGGGCTTTCAATGAGCAGTTCTTC
j_call: TRBJ2-5; v_call: TRBV19; d_call: TRBD1; cdr3_length: 14; clone_size: -; cdr3_aa: CASRPGTGRETQYF; cdr3_nt: TGTGCCAGCCGCCCCGGGACAGGTCGAGAGACCCAGTACTTC
j_call: TRBJ2-2; v_call: TRBV21-1; d_call: -; cdr3_length: 21; clone_size: -; cdr3_aa: CASSYRDPGTSGGSPPGELFF; cdr3_nt: TGTGCCAGCAGCTACCGAGACCCCGGGACTAGCGGGGGGTCCCCCCCAGGGGAGCTGTTTTTT
j_call: TRBJ1-2; v_call: TRBV19; d_call: TRBD1; cdr3_length: 16; clone_size: -; cdr3_aa: CASSSWTGGVNYGYTF; cdr3_nt: TGTGCCAGTAGTTCCTGGACAGGGGGCGTTAACTATGGCTACACCTTC
j_call: TRBJ1-1; v_call: TRBV3-1/TRBV3-2; d_call: -; cdr3_length: 13; clone_size: -; cdr3_aa: CASSQGQGTEAFF; cdr3_nt: TGTGCCAGCAGCCAGGGGCAGGGCACTGAAGCTTTCTTT
j_call: TRBJ1-5; v_call: TRBV6-6; d_call: -; cdr3_length: 16; clone_size: -; cdr3_aa: CASSYPPTDFNQPQHF; cdr3_nt: TGTGCCAGCAGTTACCCACCGACAGATTTCAATCAGCCCCAGCATTTT
j_call: TRBJ2-4; v_call: TRBV11-1; d_call: -; cdr3_length: 14; clone_size: -; cdr3_aa: CASSSGFFLNIQYF; cdr3_nt: TGTGCCAGCAGCTCAGGGTTTTTCCTAAACATTCAGTACTTC
j_call: TRBJ1-5; v_call: TRBV23-1; d_call: -; cdr3_length: 15; clone_size: -; cdr3_aa: CASSQSRYSNQPQHF; cdr3_nt: TGCGCCAGCAGTCAATCGCGTTATAGCAATCAGCCCCAGCATTTT
j_call: TRBJ1-2; v_call: TRBV14; d_call: -; cdr3_length: 13; clone_size: -; cdr3_aa: CASSPRDNYGYTF; cdr3_nt: TGTGCCAGCAGCCCGCGGGACAACTATGGCTACACCTTC
j_call: TRBJ2-2; v_call: TRBV18; d_call: -; cdr3_length: 15; clone_size: -; cdr3_aa: CASSPAGAYTGELFF; cdr3_nt: TGTGCCAGCTCACCCGCAGGGGCCTACACCGGGGAGCTGTTTTTT
j_call: TRBJ1-5; v_call: TRBV2; d_call: -; cdr3_length: 15; clone_size: -; cdr3_aa: CASTLGISGNQPQHF; cdr3_nt: TGTGCCAGCACCCTCGGGATCAGCGGCAATCAGCCCCAGCATTTT
j_call: TRBJ1-2; v_call: TRBV5-1; d_call: -; cdr3_length: 14; clone_size: -; cdr3_aa: CASSLATGSYGYTF; cdr3_nt: TGCGCCAGCAGCTTGGCCACAGGCTCCTATGGCTACACCTTC
j_call: TRBJ2-3; v_call: TRBV9; d_call: TRBD1; cdr3_length: 17; clone_size: -; cdr3_aa: CASSVALDRGGPDTQYF; cdr3_nt: TGTGCCAGCAGCGTAGCCCTGGACAGGGGCGGTCCAGATACGCAGTATTTT